Below are 16 T cell receptor beta chains sequenced from a single sample in a study of cytomegalovirus exposure and HLA in healthy donors. PCR primers comprised 60 Vbeta and 13 Jbeta primers. Data came from immunoSEQ multiplex PCR; TCRdb stores just in-frame clones and leaves some out. The repertoire includes around 120,000 clones, around 75% of them detected once, and roughly 9.3% sits in the top ten. Sequenced sample: PBMCs. All receptors come from a woman between 45 and 60 years old in good health and CMV-seropositive.

The rearrangement links TRBV28 to TRBJ1-4, with 8 bases fitting TRBD1. Per germline, CDR1 MDHEN and CDR2 SYDVKM. After removal of 5 bases from V and 8 bases from J, the junction contained 7 bases not matched to a gene. The CDR3 consists of 14 residues. CDR3 nucleotides: TGTGCCAGCAGTACACAGGGGGAGGTGGAAAAACTGTTTTTT. Protein sequence: CASSTQGEVEKLFF.

Written as DNA, the CDR3 is TGTGCCACCAGCAGCGGCCCTCCCGTACTACTCTCCTACGAGCAGTACTTC. Translated: CATSSGPPVLLSYEQYF. The genes are TRBV15 and TRBJ2-7; D is ambiguous. V was cut by 3 bases and J by 0 bases, with 18 bases left in between. The CDR3 spans 17 residues. The germline V gene encodes CDR1 LNHNV and CDR2 YYDKDF (reference sequence).

The chain recombines TRBV7-9 with TRBJ1-2; possible D gene TRBD1, 5 bases. Between the trimmed V and J ends, which lost 7 bases and 4 bases, there was a span of 13 bases. Germline CDR1 reads SEHNR; CDR2 reads FQNEAQ (reference sequence). This CDR3 has 13 residues. As DNA, the CDR3 is TGTGCCAGCACCCTCACAGGAATCTATGGCTACACCTTC. Amino acid sequence: CASTLTGIYGYTF. Variable domain in full (rest from reference TRBV7-9 and TRBJ1-2): DTGVSQNPRHKITKRGQNVTFRCDPISEHNRLYWYRQTLGQGPEFLTYFQNEAQLEKSRLLSDRFSAERPKGSFSTLEIQRTEQGDSAMYLCASTLTGIYGYTFGSGTRLTVV.

This clone has just one count. The genes are TRBV7-8 and TRBJ1-4, with a tentative D call TRBD1 (6 bases). The V and J ends lost 1 base and 5 bases respectively, with 17 bases between them. The germline V gene encodes CDR1 SGHVS and CDR2 FQNEAQ. There are 17 residues in the CDR3. CDR3 sequence reads: CASSLVPDRPGNEKLFF. CDR3 nucleotide sequence: TGTGCCAGCAGCTTAGTCCCCGACAGGCCCGGGAATGAAAAACTGTTTTTT.

This clone was seen a handful of times. V and J are TRBV6-6 and TRBJ1-1; no clear D gene. Looked up from germline, CDR1 is MNHNY and CDR2 is SVGAGI (reference sequence). CDR3 size: 13 residues. V lost 6 bases and J 5 bases, leaving 13 bases between the germline ends. In DNA form, the CDR3 reads TGTGCCAGCAGATTATCAGGTGAAACTGAAGCTTTCTTT. Translation: CASRLSGETEAFF.

The J gene is TRBJ1-1, the V gene TRBV7-8; D is possibly TRBD1 (5 bases). The germline CDR1 and CDR2 sequences are SGHVS and FQNEAQ. V lost 8 bases and J 5 bases, leaving 18 bases between the germline ends. The CDR3 runs to 14 residues. As DNA, the CDR3 is TGTGCCAGCCTAGCGGGGGGGGGAGCAACTGAAGCTTTCTTT. Its translation is CASLAGGGATEAFF.

The V and J genes are TRBV7-6 and TRBJ1-1; D is perhaps TRBD1 (5 bases). With 5 bases removed from V and 0 bases from J, the gap between germline ends came to 13 bases. Germline CDR1 SGHVS, CDR2 FNYEAQ. The CDR3 is made up of 15 amino acids. CDR3 sequence: CASSRGGGMNTEAFF. The CDR3 region has the DNA TGTGCCAGCAGCCGCGGCGGGGGAATGAACACTGAAGCTTTCTTT.

CDR3 sequence reads: CASNPMGLPTGELFF. The CDR3 bases are TGTGCCAGCAATCCCATGGGACTCCCCACCGGGGAGCTGTTTTTT. The V and J genes are TRBV6-1 and TRBJ2-2; D may be TRBD2 (6 bases). The CDR3 contains 15 residues. Trimming stripped 7 bases from V and 4 bases from J, with 16 bases between. CDR1 and CDR2 (germline): MNHNS, SASEGT.

This clone was picked up a small number of times. This chain links TRBV5-4 with TRBJ2-7; 10 bases agree with TRBD2. The CDR3 consists of 15 residues. CDR1 is SGHNT and CDR2 is YYREEE in the germline V gene (reference sequence). J gave up 3 bases and V 4 bases, and 7 bases lay outside the gene matches. The CDR3 loop is CASSRTSGEGYEQYF. As DNA, the CDR3 is TGTGCCAGCAGCAGAACTAGCGGGGAGGGCTACGAGCAGTACTTC.

V is TRBV6-5 and J is TRBJ2-5; D is uncertain. Germline loops: CDR1 MNHEY, CDR2 SVGAGI. The CDR3 extends over 14 amino acids. V lost 0 bases, J lost 1 base, and 6 bases lay in between. CDR3 sequence reads: CASSYSTGQETQYF. The CDR3 DNA reads TGTGCCAGCAGTTACTCGACGGGCCAAGAGACCCAGTACTTC.

The chain has TRBV2 and TRBJ2-3, with TRBD1 matching 7 bases. The J segment lost 2 bases and the V segment lost 8 bases, leaving 10 bases of the junction unmatched. The CDR3 is made up of 15 amino acids. CDR1 and CDR2 (germline): SNHLY, FYNNEI. CDR3 protein: CASGSLDRFTDTQYF. The CDR3 bases are TGTGCCAGCGGGAGCCTGGACAGGTTCACAGATACGCAGTATTTT. The complete variable domain, with remaining parts taken from reference TRBV2 and TRBJ2-3, reads EPEVTQTPSHQVTQMGQEVILRCVPISNHLYFYWYRQILGQKVEFLVSFYNNEISEKSEIFDDQFSVERPDGSNFTLKIRSTKLEDSAMYFCASGSLDRFTDTQYFGPGTRLTVL.

V and J are TRBV4-1 and TRBJ1-1; TRBD1 matches at 9 bases. With 3 bases clipped from V and 4 bases from J, the junction kept 9 bases outside the gene matches. CDR3 length: 16 amino acids. Germline CDR1 is MGHRA and CDR2 is YSYEKL. The CDR3 loop is CASSQAPGTGFTEAFF. Written as DNA, the CDR3 is TGCGCCAGCAGCCAGGCCCCTGGGACAGGGTTCACTGAAGCTTTCTTT.

The J gene is TRBJ1-2, the V gene TRBV4-1; 11 bases line up with TRBD1. V shed 2 bases, J shed 8 bases, and the junction held 16 bases outside the gene matches. Germline V gene data show CDR1 as MGHRA and CDR2 as YSYEKL. This CDR3 has 18 amino acids. This CDR3 is CASSQHIAITGTGGGYTF. Written as DNA, the CDR3 is TGCGCCAGCAGCCAACATATCGCAATAACCGGGACAGGGGGAGGCTACACCTTC.

The chain is built from TRBV27 and TRBJ2-5; 14 bases are a match to TRBD2. With V trimmed by 3 bases and J by 1 base, 7 bases remained unmatched. Germline V gives CDR1 MNHEY, CDR2 SMNVEV (reference sequence). The CDR3 consists of 18 residues. The CDR3, as DNA: TGTGCCAGCAGTTTCCCGGGACTAGCGGGAGAAGCCCAAGAGACCCAGTACTTC. Protein: CASSFPGLAGEAQETQYF.

The J gene is TRBJ2-1, the V gene TRBV9; 10 nucleotides line up with TRBD2. CDR3 length: 14 amino acids. V lost 4 bases and J lost 7; bases outside the gene matches: 5. Germline lookup yields CDR1 SGDLS and CDR2 YYNGEE. The CDR3 loop reads CASSPLAGLNEQFF. CDR3 coding DNA: TGTGCCAGCAGCCCACTAGCGGGATTGAATGAGCAGTTCTTC.

The V call is TRBV6-5, the J call TRBJ2-1; TRBD2 matches at 12 bases. CDR3 length equals 14 residues. The J segment lost 7 bases and the V segment lost 6 bases, leaving 4 bases of the junction unmatched. Germline lookup yields CDR1 MNHEY and CDR2 SVGAGI. The CDR3 DNA reads TGTGCCAGCAGCCTAGCGGGGGGGCCGAATGAGCAGTTCTTC. Encoded protein: CASSLAGGPNEQFF.